Below, 8 T cell receptor beta chains from the same sample are listed, as sequenced in a study of blood T cell repertoires in COVID-19. The data were produced by immunoSEQ multiplex PCR, yet TCRdb's version contains in-frame clones alone and is incomplete. The sample shows roughly 400,000 clones, 70% to 90% of them seen only once. The sequencing sample was made of peripheral blood. The receptors here all came from a woman aged 55-70 years with COVID-19, enrolled during active disease.

The chain has TRBV4-2 and TRBJ2-7; D possibly corresponds to TRBD1 (5 bases). CDR1 and CDR2 from the germline V gene are LGHNA and YNFKEQ. The V end was cut by 1 base, the J end by 2 bases, with 15 bases between. CDR3 length: 16 residues. Written as DNA, the CDR3 is TGTGCCAGCAGCCAAGTGTTACCAGGGCGCACCTACGAGCAGTACTTC. Amino acids: CASSQVLPGRTYEQYF.

This clone was observed once. The chain uses TRBV6-2 or TRBV6-3 and TRBJ2-7; 7 bases map to TRBD2. The germline gives CDR1 MNHEY, CDR2 SVGEGT. This CDR3 has 16 amino acids. The trim removed 6 bases at V and 4 bases at J, leaving 15 bases unmatched. As DNA, the CDR3 is TGTGCCAGCAGCTCCCCCGGGGGGTCCCCCCTGTACGAGCAGTACTTC. Translation: CASSSPGGSPLYEQYF.

The chain links TRBV11-2 to TRBJ2-2, with TRBD1 matching over 12 bases. The CDR3 extends over 17 amino acids. After removal of 5 bases from V and 5 bases from J, the junction contained 9 bases not matched to a gene. Germline CDR1 is SGHAT and CDR2 is FQNNGV. The CDR3 DNA reads as TGTGCCAGCAGCAGTCGGGGACAGGGGGCTCGAACCGGGGAGCTGTTTTTT. This translates into CASSSRGQGARTGELFF.

This chain uses TRBV9 with TRBJ1-1; possible D gene TRBD1, 5 bases. There are 14 residues in the CDR3. Germline V gene lookup returns CDR1 SGDLS and CDR2 YYNGEE. V was cut by 2 bases and J by 4 bases, with 12 bases left in between. The CDR3, as DNA: TGTGCCAGCAGCGTTTCAGGGTTGGGCACTGAAGCTTTCTTT. It is translated as CASSVSGLGTEAFF.

V usage is TRBV18 and J usage is TRBJ1-1; 9 bases fit TRBD1. This CDR3 is 15 amino acids long. V shed 3 bases, J shed 5 bases, and the junction held 7 bases outside the gene matches. CDR1 and CDR2 from the germline V gene are KGHSH and LQKENI. The CDR3 sequence: CASSPSGTGKTEAFF. The CDR3 DNA sequence: TGTGCCAGCTCACCTTCCGGGACAGGGAAAACTGAAGCTTTCTTT.

V gene TRBV24-1 combines with J gene TRBJ1-5; D gene unclear. V was trimmed by 5 bases and J by 6 bases, leaving 7 bases between them. The germline CDR1 and CDR2 sequences are KGHDR and SFDVKD. The CDR3 totals 12 residues. The CDR3 sequence: CATSGPSQPQHF. The DNA for the CDR3 is TGTGCCACCAGTGGCCCCAGTCAGCCCCAGCATTTT.

The chain carries TRBV19 and TRBJ1-3; 7 bases are shared with TRBD1. The V segment lost 9 bases and the J segment 5 bases; nucleotides outside the gene matches: 4. The germline CDR1 and CDR2 sequences are LNHDA and SQIVND (reference sequence). This CDR3 region has 12 residues. The CDR3 region is CASRQGRNTIYF. The CDR3, as DNA: TGTGCCAGCCGACAGGGTAGAAACACCATATATTTT.

The CDR3 reads CAWSVYGEGGYTF. In DNA form, the CDR3 reads TGTGCCTGGAGTGTGTACGGGGAGGGGGGCTACACCTTC. The chain joins TRBV30 to TRBJ1-2; TRBD1 might be the D (5 bases). CDR3 size: 13 residues. Trimming stripped 0 bases from V and 8 bases from J, with 13 bases between. Germline V gene data show CDR1 as GTSNPN and CDR2 as SVGIG (reference sequence).